This T cell receptor (beta chain) emerged from a study of radiotherapy plus CTLA-4 blockade in lung cancer. Study details: Objective response was observed in approximately 18% of patients, and disease control in 31%.

Germline V gene data show CDR1 as LNHDA and CDR2 as SQIVND (reference sequence). This CDR3 is built from 20 residues. V was clipped by 4 bases and J by 3 bases; unmatched bases: 18. Details on this clone: Antigen: not known.

Chemo-refractory metastatic non-small-cell lung cancer patients received focal radiation with ipilimumab CTLA-4 blockade. Overall study findings and caveats: Subsequent to radiotherapy plus ipilimumab, tumor-derived TCR clones underwent expansion in blood. Strongest reported response predictors: early blood clone changes and post-radiation interferon-beta.

TCRdb keeps only in-frame clones here, not all; method: immunoSEQ multiplex PCR. The sample has 45,000 or so clones, 73% seen once. The chain employs TRBV19 and TRBJ1-1, with 12 positions matching TRBD1. The TCR sequence derives from a human donor with non-small cell lung cancer who had a complete response to radiotherapy plus ipilimumab. Specimen: peripheral blood, collected from a patient treated with radiotherapy plus ipilimumab. CDR3 sequence reads: CASSSKLHGTGGLMDTEAFF. The CDR3 nucleotides are TGTGCCAGTAGTAGCAAACTTCACGGGACAGGGGGCCTTATGGACACTGAAGCTTTCTTT.